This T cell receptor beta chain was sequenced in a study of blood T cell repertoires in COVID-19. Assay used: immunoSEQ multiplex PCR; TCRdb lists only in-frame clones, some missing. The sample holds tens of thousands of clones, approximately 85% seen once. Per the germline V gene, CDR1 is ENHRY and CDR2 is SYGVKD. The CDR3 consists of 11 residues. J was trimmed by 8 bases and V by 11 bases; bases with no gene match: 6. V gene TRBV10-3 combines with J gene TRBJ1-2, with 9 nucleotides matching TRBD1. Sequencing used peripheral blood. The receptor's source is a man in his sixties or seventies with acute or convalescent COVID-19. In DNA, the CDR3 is TGTGCCCTACGACAGGGGGACGGCTACACCTTC. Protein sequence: CALRQGDGYTF.